This entry lists 30 T cell receptor beta chains sequenced from one sample in a study of regulatory T cells in long-lasting Graves disease (dated by TCRdb to the early 2020s). Library method: multiplex PCR. The sequencing machine was an Illumina HiSeq 4000. TCR beta libraries were built with iRepertoire HTBI primers and Arm-PCR amplification of CDR3 regions. Starting from the raw public reads, TCRdb applied fastp trimming at Q25, assembled clones with MiXCR and retained in-frame beta chains. Identical CDR3 protein sequences are pooled into one entry, listed with their most common genes and DNA. The table for this sample lists about 660,000 distinct CDR3 sequences; around 30% of them were counted only once. The ten biggest clones cover 40% to 55% of the sample. Interpreted using the paper, the time point label stands for: persistent/refractory GD, antithyroid drugs over 5 years with positive TRAb. RNA was extracted from PBMCs in TRIzol for both TCR sequencing and RNA sequencing.

The specimen was peripheral blood mononuclear cells (PBMCs), collected when the disease was refractory, from a patient treated with antithyroid drugs. The receptors were gathered from a female donor with Graves disease.

V and J are TRBV6-2 or TRBV6-3 and TRBJ1-2; D not certain. The CDR3 loop spans 12 amino acids. Trimming pared 2 bases from V and 7 bases from J, leaving 8 bases between. Looked up from germline, CDR1 is MNHEY and CDR2 is SVGEGT. CDR3 amino acids: CASSYEGRGYTF. The CDR3 DNA reads TGTGCCAGCAGTTACGAGGGCCGTGGCTACACCTTC.

This sequence joins TRBV5-5 and TRBJ1-1; D gene unclear. The CDR3 loop spans 14 amino acids. V lost 4 bases and J 0 bases, leaving 10 bases between the germline ends. CDR1 and CDR2 (germline): SGHKS, YYEKEE (reference sequence). CDR3 amino acids: CASSLDAMNTEAFF. The CDR3 region has the DNA TGTGCCAGCAGCCTGGACGCCATGAACACTGAAGCTTTCTTT.

The V gene is TRBV6-1, the J gene TRBJ2-7, with TRBD1 as a possible D gene (6 bases). The CDR3 extends over 13 amino acids. Germline V gene sequence: CDR1 MNHNS, CDR2 SASEGT. V lost 1 base to trimming and J lost 7 bases, with 11 bases between them. CDR3 protein: CASSEDREGEQYF. The CDR3 nucleotides read TGTGCCAGCAGTGAAGACAGGGAAGGTGAGCAGTACTTC.

This clonotype was found a few times. V and J are TRBV20-1 and TRBJ2-7, with D perhaps matching TRBD2 (6 bases). Trimming took 6 bases from V and 4 from J, leaving 22 bases between them. Germline V gene data show CDR1 as DFQATT and CDR2 as SNEGSKA (reference sequence). This CDR3 has 15 residues. CDR3 region: CSASPGLEVAYEQYF. Written as DNA, the CDR3 is TGCAGTGCCTCCCCGGGACTCGAGGTGGCGTACGAGCAGTACTTC.

J is TRBJ1-4 and V is TRBV20-1; 7 positions agree with TRBD1. The germline V gene has CDR1 DFQATT and CDR2 SNEGSKA (reference sequence). After removal of 5 bases from V and 8 bases from J, the junction contained 8 bases not matched to a gene. There are 13 residues in the CDR3. The CDR3 DNA reads TGCAGTGCTGTCCTAGGACAGGTCGAAAAACTGTTTTTT. Protein sequence: CSAVLGQVEKLFF.

The V and J genes are TRBV6-9 and TRBJ1-1, with D perhaps matching TRBD1 (5 bases). CDR1 MNHGY and CDR2 SVAAGI come from the germline V gene. The V end lost 2 bases, the J end lost 10 bases, and 14 bases lay between the germline ends. The CDR3 sequence is 13 residues long. The CDR3 bases are TGTGCCAGCAGTTATAATCGGGTCGGGGGAGCTTTCTTT. This gives the protein CASSYNRVGGAFF.

This chain links TRBV20-1 with TRBJ1-5; 11 bases align to TRBD1. V dropped 6 bases and J dropped 0; count of bases not matched to a gene: 13. This CDR3 region has 18 residues. In germline, CDR1 is DFQATT, CDR2 SNEGSKA (reference sequence). CDR3 in amino acids: CSAQTPGTGGRSNQPQHF. The DNA of the CDR3 is TGCAGTGCACAAACCCCAGGGACAGGGGGACGTAGCAATCAGCCCCAGCATTTT.

The chain links TRBV5-6 to TRBJ1-1; 9 bases line up with TRBD1. J was trimmed by 1 base and V by 4 bases; bases with no gene match: 2. Germline V lookup: CDR1 SGHDT, CDR2 YYEEEE. The CDR3 totals 14 residues. The CDR3 DNA reads as TGTGCCAGCAGCCGGACAGGGGAGAACACTGAAGCTTTCTTT. It codes for CASSRTGENTEAFF.

A word on this clonotype: Compared with germline, one end of the junction differs, possibly owing to a read error. This chain links TRBV18 with TRBJ1-4, with TRBD1 matching 9 bases. The CDR3 length is 15 residues. The germline V gene encodes CDR1 KGHSH and CDR2 LQKENI. CDR3 DNA: TGCGCCAGCAGCCCTGGGGGACAGGGAAATGAAAAACTGTTTTTT. It encodes CASSPGGQGNEKLFF.

The V and J genes are TRBV7-9 and TRBJ2-7, with 13 bases fitting TRBD2. The CDR3 covers 15 residues. The trim removed 5 bases at V and 5 bases at J, leaving 6 bases unmatched. The germline V gene has CDR1 SEHNR and CDR2 FQNEAQ (reference sequence). As DNA, the CDR3 is TGTGCCAGCAGCACACTAGCGGGGGGGAGAAACGAGCAGTACTTC. Encoded protein: CASSTLAGGRNEQYF. Combining the CDR3 with reference TRBV7-9 and TRBJ2-7 gives the whole variable domain DTGVSQNPRHKITKRGQNVTFRCDPISEHNRLYWYRQTLGQGPEFLTYFQNEAQLEKSRLLSDRFSAERPKGSFSTLEIQRTEQGDSAMYLCASSTLAGGRNEQYFGPGTRLTVT.

The rearrangement links TRBV12-5 to TRBJ1-2; D not certain. CDR1 and CDR2 from the germline V gene are LGHNT and FRNRAP. V was shortened by 5 bases and J by 12 bases, with 22 bases between the two germline ends. This CDR3 is built from 14 residues. The CDR3 DNA reads TGTGCTAGTGGTCCGCAAGGGAGGCCCCTTGTCGACACCTTC. Translation gives CASGPQGRPLVDTF.

This sequence joins TRBV7-9 and TRBJ2-3, with D uncertain. Trimming stripped 1 base from V and 3 bases from J, with 11 bases between. Germline CDR1 and CDR2: SEHNR and FQNEAQ (reference sequence). This CDR3 contains 15 residues. The CDR3 DNA reads TGTGCCAGCAGCTTAGGGACCTCCCAAACAGATACGCAGTATTTT. Translated, it gives CASSLGTSQTDTQYF.

This chain links TRBV3-1 with TRBJ1-5; weak D call: TRBD1 (5 bases). The CDR3 runs to 15 residues. The germline V gene encodes CDR1 LGHDT and CDR2 YNNKEL (reference sequence). Trimming left V 0 bases short and J 6 bases short, with 12 bases between. CDR3 protein: CASSQEVGGSQPQHF. In nucleotides, the CDR3 is TGTGCCAGCAGCCAAGAGGTTGGGGGTTCTCAGCCCCAGCATTTT.

In its sample, this clonotype was seen a few times. The V and J genes are TRBV12-3 or TRBV12-4 and TRBJ2-7; D tentatively reads TRBD1 or TRBD2 (6 bases each). The V end lost 4 bases, the J end lost 5 bases, and 12 bases lay between the germline ends. CDR3 size: 13 residues. This CDR3 is CASSSGARDEQYF. The CDR3 DNA reads as TGTGCCAGCAGTTCGGGGGCGAGGGACGAGCAGTACTTC.

This clonotype was detected a few times. CDR3 in DNA: TGCAGTGCTAGAGACCAGCGGGGGACCTCCTCCTACGAGCAGTACTTC. This codes for CSARDQRGTSSYEQYF. The genes are TRBV20-1 and TRBJ2-7, with TRBD2 matching over 8 bases. CDR3 length: 16 amino acids. Germline V lookup: CDR1 DFQATT, CDR2 SNEGSKA (reference sequence). Unmatched junction bases numbered 7, after V lost 0 bases and J lost 0 bases.

The chain combines TRBV12-3 or TRBV12-4 with TRBJ2-3; no reliable D call. V lost 3 bases and J lost 1, with 5 bases in between. The CDR3 totals 13 residues. The CDR3, as DNA: TGTGCCAGCAGTTTTTTTGGCACAGATACGCAGTATTTT. Translating it yields CASSFFGTDTQYF.

The chain employs TRBV5-1 and TRBJ1-1, with D possibly TRBD1 on 6 matching bases. Germline CDR1 is SGHRS and CDR2 is YFSETQ. The length of the CDR3 is 15 residues. V was pared by 7 bases and J by 1 base, with 17 bases between. This chain's CDR3 is CASRKGGGPNTEAFF. The DNA for the CDR3 is TGCGCCAGCCGAAAGGGCGGGGGCCCGAACACTGAAGCTTTCTTT.

Only a few counts were recorded for this clonotype. The rearrangement links TRBV10-3 to TRBJ1-6, with a weak D call TRBD1 (5 bases). The length of the CDR3 is 14 residues. The germline CDR1 and CDR2 sequences are ENHRY and SYGVKD. The V gene lost 0 bases and the J gene lost 10 bases, with 10 bases spanning the gap. CDR3 DNA sequence: TGTGCCATCAGTGAGTCCAGGGAATACTCACCCCTCCACTTT. This gives the protein CAISESREYSPLHF.

The chain combines TRBV7-9 with TRBJ2-7; D uncertain. The CDR3 totals 12 residues. V shed 7 bases and J shed 6 bases, with 13 bases lying between them. Germline V CDR1 and CDR2: SEHNR, FQNEAQ (reference sequence). The CDR3 nucleotides read TGTGCCAGCACCAATAAATGGTCCGAGCAGTACTTC. Its translation is CASTNKWSEQYF.

Only a few counts were recorded for this clonotype. V and J are TRBV28 and TRBJ1-1; 12 bases map to TRBD1. Trimming removed 1 base from V and 6 bases from J; junction bases left unmatched: 9. Germline V gives CDR1 MDHEN, CDR2 SYDVKM. The CDR3 spans 17 residues. In nucleotides, the CDR3 is TGTGCCAGCAGTTTATCCGGGACAGGGGGCGCAAAGGCTGAAGCTTTCTTT. Translating gives CASSLSGTGGAKAEAFF.

This sequence joins TRBV7-2 and TRBJ1-1; no firm D call. The CDR3 length is 14 residues. V was cut by 5 bases and J by 5 bases, with 15 bases left in between. Germline V gene data show CDR1 as SGHTA and CDR2 as FQGNSA. CDR3 bases: TGTGCCAGCAGCCCCAGGCATCTTGGGACTGAAGCTTTCTTT. Encoded protein: CASSPRHLGTEAFF.

There are a few counts of this clonotype. The chain combines TRBV20-1 with TRBJ1-5; 8 bases are shared with TRBD1. Germline-derived CDR1 and CDR2 are DFQATT and SNEGSKA (reference sequence). The length of the CDR3 is 16 residues. V shed 0 bases, J shed 1 base, and the junction held 5 bases outside the gene matches. The CDR3 DNA reads TGCAGTGCTAGAGATCGACAGGGGCAGAGCAATCAGCCCCAGCATTTT. It translates to CSARDRQGQSNQPQHF.

This clonotype was observed a few times. V and J are TRBV12-3 or TRBV12-4 and TRBJ2-7; TRBD1 matches at 7 bases. The CDR3 runs to 13 residues. J was trimmed by 2 bases and V by 8 bases; bases with no gene match: 6. DNA of the CDR3: TGTGCCAGCGGACGGGACAGAACCTACGAGCAGTACTTC. It translates to CASGRDRTYEQYF.

The chain recombines TRBV19 with TRBJ2-7; D uncertain. Germline lookup yields CDR1 LNHDA and CDR2 SQIVND (reference sequence). The V and J ends lost 2 bases and 4 bases respectively, with 9 bases between them. The CDR3 spans 13 residues. CDR3 nucleotides: TGTGCCAGTAGTATAAACTTCGAGTACGAGCAGTACTTC. As protein: CASSINFEYEQYF.

J is TRBJ1-1 and V is TRBV5-1; D possibly corresponds to TRBD1 (6 bases). Germline loops: CDR1 SGHRS, CDR2 YFSETQ. The CDR3 is 16 amino acids. Trimming removed 0 bases at V and 4 bases at J, with 16 bases between. In nucleotides, the CDR3 is TGCGCCAGCAGCTTGGGGATTGGGGGCGGCGGCACTGAAGCTTTCTTT. This codes for CASSLGIGGGGTEAFF.

This clonotype was picked up many times. V is TRBV11-2 and J is TRBJ1-2, with D uncertain. The CDR3 length is 13 residues. Trimming shortened V by 6 bases and J by 8 bases, and 16 bases separated the two germline ends. CDR1 SGHAT and CDR2 FQNNGV come from the germline V gene. This chain's CDR3 is CASREFSDSGYTF. The CDR3 DNA reads TGTGCCAGCAGGGAATTTTCGGACTCGGGCTACACCTTC.

The chain recombines TRBV7-3 with TRBJ2-7; 8 bases map to TRBD1. CDR3 length equals 16 residues. The germline gives CDR1 SGHTA, CDR2 FQGTGA. Trimming removed 2 bases from V and 3 bases from J; junction bases left unmatched: 9. The CDR3 is CASSLEAAGGNYEQYF. The CDR3, as DNA: TGTGCCAGCAGCTTAGAGGCCGCAGGGGGCAACTACGAGCAGTACTTC.

The gene calls are TRBV12-3 or TRBV12-4 and TRBJ1-3; a weak D match, TRBD1 (6 bases). The CDR3 contains 14 residues. Trimming cost V 5 bases and J 3 bases, with 11 bases left between them. The CDR3 DNA sequence: TGTGCCAGCAGTGTACAGGGAGGTGGAAACACCATATATTTT. Protein product: CASSVQGGGNTIYF.

In this sample, this clonotype turned up many times. The chain joins TRBV28 to TRBJ1-2; D not certain. Trimming cost V 7 bases and J 0 bases, with 15 bases left between them. Looked up from germline, CDR1 is MDHEN and CDR2 is SYDVKM. This CDR3 has 15 residues. The CDR3 nucleotides are TGTGCCAGCACCCCCTACTTTGGTACTAACTATGGCTACACCTTC. It yields the protein CASTPYFGTNYGYTF.

At least ten counts were recorded for this clonotype. The CDR3 nucleotides are TGTGCCAGCAGTCCGGGGAGAGGAAACACCATATATTTT. Translated: CASSPGRGNTIYF. The chain has TRBV18 and TRBJ1-3; the D is unclear. V shed 8 bases and J shed 4 bases, with 12 bases lying between them. This CDR3 region has 13 residues. The germline V gene encodes CDR1 KGHSH and CDR2 LQKENI.